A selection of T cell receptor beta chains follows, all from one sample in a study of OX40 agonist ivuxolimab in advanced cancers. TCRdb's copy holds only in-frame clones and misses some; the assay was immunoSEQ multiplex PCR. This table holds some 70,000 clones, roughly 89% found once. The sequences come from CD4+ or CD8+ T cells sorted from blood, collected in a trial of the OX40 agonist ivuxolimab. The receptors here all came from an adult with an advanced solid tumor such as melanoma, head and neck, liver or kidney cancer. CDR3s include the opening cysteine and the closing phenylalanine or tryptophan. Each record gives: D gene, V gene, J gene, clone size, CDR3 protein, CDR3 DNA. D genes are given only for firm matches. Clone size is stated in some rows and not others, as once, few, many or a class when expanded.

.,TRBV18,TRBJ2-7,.,CASSPSHSYEQYF,TGTGCCAGCTCACCTAGTCACTCCTACGAGCAGTACTTC
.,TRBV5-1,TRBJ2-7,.,CASSLAGRGGYEQYF,TGCGCCAGCAGCTTGGCCGGGCGGGGAGGCTACGAGCAGTACTTC
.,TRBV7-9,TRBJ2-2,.,CASSQDFTGELFF,TGTGCCAGCAGCCAAGACTTTACCGGGGAGCTGTTTTTT
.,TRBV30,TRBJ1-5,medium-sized,CAFGPSSNQPQHF,TGTGCCTTTGGGCCCTCTAGCAATCAGCCCCAGCATTTT
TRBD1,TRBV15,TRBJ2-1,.,CATSRVQGVYNEQFF,TGTGCCACCAGCAGAGTACAGGGGGTATACAATGAGCAGTTCTTC
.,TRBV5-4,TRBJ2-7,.,CASSLRTPYEQYF,TGTGCCAGCAGCTTGAGAACCCCCTACGAGCAGTACTTC
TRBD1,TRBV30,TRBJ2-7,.,CAWSPLTGASQYF,TGTGCCTGGAGTCCACTAACAGGGGCCTCGCAGTACTTC
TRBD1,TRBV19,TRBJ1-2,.,CASSIYGTGIYGYTF,TGTGCCAGTAGTATATACGGGACAGGGATCTATGGCTACACCTTC
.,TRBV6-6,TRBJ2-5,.,CASRSGQETQYF,TGTGCCAGCAGGTCCGGCCAAGAGACCCAGTACTTC
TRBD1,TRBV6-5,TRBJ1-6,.,CASSLDRAPNSPLHF,TGTGCCAGCAGTTTGGACAGGGCCCCCAATTCACCCCTCCACTTT
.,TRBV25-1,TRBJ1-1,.,CASTPLGTNTEAFF,TGTGCCAGCACCCCCTTGGGGACGAACACTGAAGCTTTCTTT
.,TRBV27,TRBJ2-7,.,CASKRQPDGDYEQYF,TGTGCCAGCAAGCGCCAACCAGATGGGGACTACGAGCAGTACTTC
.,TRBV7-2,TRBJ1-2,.,CASSLEAGLGYGYTF,TGTGCCAGCAGCTTAGAGGCGGGATTGGGCTATGGCTACACCTTC
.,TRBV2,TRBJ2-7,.,CASSESGRVDEQYF,TGTGCCAGCAGTGAGTCAGGTCGGGTCGACGAGCAGTACTTC
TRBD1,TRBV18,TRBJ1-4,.,CASSGTGSEKLFF,TGTGCCAGCTCAGGGACAGGCAGCGAAAAACTGTTTTTT
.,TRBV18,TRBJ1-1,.,CASSGGQNTEAFF,TGTGCCAGCTCAGGCGGACAGAACACTGAAGCTTTCTTT
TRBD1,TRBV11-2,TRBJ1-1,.,CASSSSGTGGTEAFF,TGTGCCAGCAGCTCTTCCGGGACAGGGGGCACTGAAGCTTTCTTT
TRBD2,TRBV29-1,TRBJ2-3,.,CSGTSGDTDTQYF,TGCAGCGGTACTAGCGGGGACACAGATACGCAGTATTTT
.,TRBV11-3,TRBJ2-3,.,CASSLRVTDTQYF,TGTGCCAGCAGCTTAAGGGTTACAGATACGCAGTATTTT
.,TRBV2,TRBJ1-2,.,CATGQSYGYTF,TGTGCCACCGGGCAGAGCTATGGCTACACCTTC